The clone carrying this TCR beta chain was found many times. The antigen remains undetermined. This beta chain appears as a stray read in a library generated for alpha chains; its size is not informative. The sample is drawn from a study of spatial heterogeneity in lung cancer. Study background: TCR transcript abundance in tumor regions was strongly correlated with the T cell module score obtained from matched bulk RNA-seq. Broader study findings: In tumors, expanded intratumoral alpha and beta TCR counts tracked mutation counts.

This CDR3 region has 15 residues. V was clipped by 4 bases and J by 7 bases; unmatched bases: 10. The germline CDR1 and CDR2 sequences are MNHEY and SVGAGI. Noted time point: sample taken at primary tumor resection. Each CDR3 protein gets one entry after TCRdb re-called the 5' RACE reads with MiXCR. The sample gives 15,000 or so distinct CDR3 sequences, approximately 4.5% of which show up once; 18% is in the top ten. This material consisted of lung tumor tissue, taken at surgery. This receptor was obtained from a female donor with early-stage non-small cell lung cancer. The rearrangement uses TRBV6-5 and TRBJ1-2, with 9 bases matching TRBD1. CDR3 amino acids: CASSSPRTGDAGYTF. The CDR3 DNA sequence: TGTGCCAGCAGTTCCCCTCGGACAGGGGACGCTGGCTACACCTTC.